This T cell receptor (beta chain) appears in the sequencing data of a study of regulatory T cells in long-lasting Graves disease. The study's findings and limits: There were preferences for TRBV28, TRBJ1-2 and TRBJ2-5 in persistent disease.

Noted time point: persistent/refractory GD, antithyroid drugs over 5 years with positive TRAb. Generation of the TCR library employed RNA extracted from PBMCs. Tubes containing EDTA received roughly 8.8 milliliters of drawn peripheral blood. The table lists this clonotype with many counts. Its target is unknown. CDR1 and CDR2 (germline): SQVTM, ANQGSEA. The CDR3 contains 12 residues. With 4 bases removed from V and 7 bases from J, the gap between germline ends came to 13 bases. Arm-PCR of CDR3 regions with iRepertoire HTBI primers generated TCR beta libraries. In the original processing: Sample data revealed some 58 TRBV and 14 TRBJ segments. TCRdb passed the multiplex PCR reads through MiXCR, listing each CDR3 protein once. The V and J calls were not made by the authors but by TCRdb's processing. This table has around 460,000 distinct CDR3 sequences, 20% to 25% appearing once.

The chain is built from TRBV29-1 and TRBJ2-5; no reliable D call. The receptor's source is a female donor with Graves disease. The sequences come from peripheral blood mononuclear cells (PBMCs), collected when the disease was refractory, from a patient treated with antithyroid drugs. CDR3 in amino acids: CSVGAESRTQYF. CDR3 in DNA: TGCAGCGTTGGGGCGGAGTCCCGGACCCAGTACTTC.